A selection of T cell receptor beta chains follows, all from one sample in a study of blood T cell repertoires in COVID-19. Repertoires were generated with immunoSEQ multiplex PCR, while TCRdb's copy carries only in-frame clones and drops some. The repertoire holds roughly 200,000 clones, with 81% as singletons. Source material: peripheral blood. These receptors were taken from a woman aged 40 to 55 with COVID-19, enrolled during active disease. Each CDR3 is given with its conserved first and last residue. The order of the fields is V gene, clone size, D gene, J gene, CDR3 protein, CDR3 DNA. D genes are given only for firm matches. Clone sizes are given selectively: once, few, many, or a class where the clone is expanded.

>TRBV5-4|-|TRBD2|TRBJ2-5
CASSPGLAGGLQETQYF
TGTGCCAGCAGCCCAGGACTAGCGGGAGGACTTCAAGAGACCCAGTACTTC
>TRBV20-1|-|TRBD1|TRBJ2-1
CSASQGAGSYNEQFF
TGCAGTGCTAGTCAGGGGGCGGGCTCCTACAATGAGCAGTTCTTC
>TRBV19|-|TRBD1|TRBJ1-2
CATHDRGGYGYTF
TGTGCCACCCACGACAGGGGGGGCTATGGCTACACCTTC
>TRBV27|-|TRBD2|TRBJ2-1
CASGDGGYNEQFF
TGTGCCAGCGGAGACGGGGGGTACAATGAGCAGTTCTTC
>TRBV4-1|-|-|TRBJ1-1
CASSQGGWTEAFF
TGCGCCAGCAGCCAAGGCGGATGGACTGAAGCTTTCTTT
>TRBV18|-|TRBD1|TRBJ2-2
CASSPPDRMRTGELFF
TGTGCCAGCTCACCACCGGACAGGATGAGAACCGGGGAGCTGTTTTTT
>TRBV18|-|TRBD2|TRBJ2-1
CASSTPLGGSVYNEQFF
TGTGCCAGCTCAACCCCCCTCGGCGGGAGTGTGTACAATGAGCAGTTCTTC
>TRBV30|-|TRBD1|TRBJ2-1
CAWGQGPPHEQFF
TGTGCCTGGGGACAGGGGCCTCCTCATGAGCAGTTCTTC
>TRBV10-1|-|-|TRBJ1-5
CASSDFGDQPQHF
TGCGCCAGCAGTGACTTCGGTGATCAGCCCCAGCATTTT
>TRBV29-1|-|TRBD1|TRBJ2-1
CSVEVNAGTGYNEQFF
TGCAGCGTTGAAGTAAACGCCGGGACAGGATACAATGAGCAGTTCTTC
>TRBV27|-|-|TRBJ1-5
CASSLKGRGYNQPQHF
TGTGCCAGCAGTCTAAAGGGCAGGGGCTACAATCAGCCCCAGCATTTT
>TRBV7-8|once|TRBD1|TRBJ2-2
CASSLVIRTGGTGELFF
TGTGCCAGCAGCTTAGTGATAAGGACAGGGGGAACCGGGGAGCTGTTTTTT
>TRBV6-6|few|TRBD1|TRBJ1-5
CASSQGDQPQHF
TGTGCCAGCAGTCAGGGGGATCAGCCCCAGCATTTT
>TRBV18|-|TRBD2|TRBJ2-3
CASSPRLAGSTDTQYF
TGTGCCAGCTCACCTCGACTAGCGGGAAGCACAGATACGCAGTATTTT
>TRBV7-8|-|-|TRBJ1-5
CASSLDVFGVQPQHF
TGTGCCAGCAGCTTAGATGTGTTCGGGGTTCAGCCCCAGCATTTT
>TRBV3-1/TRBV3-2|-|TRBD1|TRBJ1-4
CASSQGGTGNNEKLFF
TGTGCCAGCAGCCAAGGAGGGACAGGAAATAATGAAAAACTGTTTTTT
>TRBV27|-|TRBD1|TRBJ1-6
CASSLGQSSYNSPLHF
TGTGCCAGCAGTTTGGGACAGAGCTCCTATAATTCACCCCTCCACTTT
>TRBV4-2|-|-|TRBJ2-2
CASSQELRQAGTGELFF
TGTGCCAGCAGCCAAGAACTCCGACAGGCAGGAACCGGGGAGCTGTTTTTT
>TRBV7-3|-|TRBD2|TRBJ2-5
CASSLNGGEEWTQYF
TGTGCCAGCAGCTTAAACGGGGGGGAAGAATGGACCCAGTACTTC
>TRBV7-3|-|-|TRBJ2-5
CASSLTGGVFETQYF
TGTGCCAGCAGCTTAACCGGGGGAGTTTTTGAGACCCAGTACTTC
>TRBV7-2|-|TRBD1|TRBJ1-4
CASSSPPGQVFF
TGTGCCAGCAGCTCGCCCCCGGGACAGGTGTTTTTT
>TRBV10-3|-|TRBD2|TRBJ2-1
CATELAGARNNEQFF
TGTGCCACCGAACTCGCGGGAGCAAGAAACAATGAGCAGTTCTTC
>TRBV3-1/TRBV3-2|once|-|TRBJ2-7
CASSRQVGGGSEQYF
TGTGCCAGCAGCCGACAGGTCGGAGGTGGAAGCGAGCAGTACTTC
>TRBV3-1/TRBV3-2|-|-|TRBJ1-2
CASSHFRSDGYTF
TGTGCCAGCAGCCACTTCCGTTCGGATGGCTACACCTTC
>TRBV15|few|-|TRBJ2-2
CATSREQLFTGELFF
TGTGCCACCAGCAGAGAACAGCTTTTCACCGGGGAGCTGTTTTTT
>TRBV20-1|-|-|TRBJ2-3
CSAPVPGTQYF
TGCAGTGCGCCGGTCCCAGGTACGCAGTATTTT
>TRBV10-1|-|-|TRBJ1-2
CASSVTRAEGYTF
TGCGCCAGCAGTGTGACCAGGGCTGAGGGCTACACCTTC
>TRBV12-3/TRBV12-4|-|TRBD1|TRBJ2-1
CASSFSQGDEQFF
TGTGCCAGCAGTTTTAGTCAGGGGGATGAGCAGTTCTTC
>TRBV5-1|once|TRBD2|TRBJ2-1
CASSLQGGSENEQFF
TGCGCCAGCAGCTTGCAGGGCGGGAGTGAGAATGAGCAGTTCTTC
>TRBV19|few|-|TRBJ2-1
CASSIGALAEQFF
TGTGCCAGTAGTATTGGGGCCTTGGCTGAGCAGTTCTTC
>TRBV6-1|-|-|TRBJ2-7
CASSEGWGLEQYF
TGTGCCAGCAGTGAAGGCTGGGGGCTTGAGCAGTACTTC
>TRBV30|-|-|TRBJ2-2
CAWRRGNTGELFF
TGTGCCTGGAGACGGGGGAACACCGGGGAGCTGTTTTTT
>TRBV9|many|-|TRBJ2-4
CASSVGLAKNIQYF
TGTGCCAGCAGCGTAGGACTAGCCAAAAACATTCAGTACTTC
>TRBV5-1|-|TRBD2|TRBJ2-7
CASSLGTSGRSSEQYF
TGCGCCAGCAGCTTGGGGACTAGCGGGAGGTCGAGCGAGCAGTACTTC
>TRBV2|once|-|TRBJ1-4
CASTLLEKLFF
TGTGCCAGCACCCTACTCGAAAAACTGTTTTTT
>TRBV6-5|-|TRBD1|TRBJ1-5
CASRDRGPQPQHF
TGTGCCAGCCGGGACAGGGGACCTCAGCCCCAGCATTTT
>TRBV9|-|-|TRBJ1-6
CASSVVPGNNSPLHF
TGTGCCAGCAGCGTAGTTCCAGGGAATAATTCACCCCTCCACTTT
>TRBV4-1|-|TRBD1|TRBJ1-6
CASSQPGQGPGSPLHF
TGCGCCAGCAGCCAACCAGGACAGGGCCCAGGTTCACCCCTCCACTTT
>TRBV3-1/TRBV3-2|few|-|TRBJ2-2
CASSQVPRTGELFF
TGTGCCAGCAGCCAAGTCCCTAGAACCGGGGAGCTGTTTTTT
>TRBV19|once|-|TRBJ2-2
CASKTGSNTGELFF
TGTGCCAGTAAGACAGGTTCGAACACCGGGGAGCTGTTTTTT
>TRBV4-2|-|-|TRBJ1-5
CASSPEGIGARGQPQHF
TGTGCCAGCAGCCCAGAGGGGATAGGGGCGCGGGGACAGCCCCAGCATTTT
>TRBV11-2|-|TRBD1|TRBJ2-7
CASSLVGTGNSYEQYF
TGTGCCAGCAGCTTAGTTGGGACAGGGAACTCCTACGAGCAGTACTTC
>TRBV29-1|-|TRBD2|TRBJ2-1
CSAEDWASGSYEQFF
TGCAGCGCCGAAGATTGGGCTAGCGGGAGTTATGAGCAGTTCTTC
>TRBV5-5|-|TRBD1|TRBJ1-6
CASSSQTGASNSPLHF
TGTGCCAGCAGCTCGCAGACAGGGGCGAGCAATTCACCCCTCCACTTT
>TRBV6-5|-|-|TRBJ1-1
CASRSSSIITEAFF
TGTGCCAGCAGGAGTTCGTCTATAATCACTGAAGCTTTCTTT
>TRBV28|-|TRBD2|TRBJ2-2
CASRAQWGGTGTGELFF
TGTGCCAGCAGAGCACAGTGGGGGGGAACGGGCACCGGGGAGCTGTTTTTT
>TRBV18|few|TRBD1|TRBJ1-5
CASSEDRINQPQHF
TGTGCCAGCTCCGAGGACAGGATCAATCAGCCCCAGCATTTT
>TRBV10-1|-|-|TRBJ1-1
CASKAGPRGEAFF
TGCGCCAGCAAGGCGGGCCCCAGGGGTGAAGCTTTCTTT
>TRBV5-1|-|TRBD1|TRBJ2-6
CASSVGTGRSGANVLTF
TGCGCCAGCAGCGTCGGGACAGGGCGCTCTGGGGCCAACGTCCTGACTTTC
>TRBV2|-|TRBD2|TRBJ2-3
CASGPGLAGLGTDTQYF
TGTGCCAGCGGTCCGGGACTAGCGGGCTTGGGCACAGATACGCAGTATTTT
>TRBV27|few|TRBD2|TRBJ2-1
CASSFMGLADDNEQFF
TGTGCCAGCAGTTTCATGGGACTAGCGGATGACAATGAGCAGTTCTTC
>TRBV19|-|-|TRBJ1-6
CASSPGYSNSPLHF
TGTGCCAGTAGCCCAGGGTACTCTAATTCACCCCTCCACTTT
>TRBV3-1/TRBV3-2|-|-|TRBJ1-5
CASSQGTVSNQPQHF
TGTGCCAGCAGCCAAGGGACAGTTAGCAATCAGCCCCAGCATTTT